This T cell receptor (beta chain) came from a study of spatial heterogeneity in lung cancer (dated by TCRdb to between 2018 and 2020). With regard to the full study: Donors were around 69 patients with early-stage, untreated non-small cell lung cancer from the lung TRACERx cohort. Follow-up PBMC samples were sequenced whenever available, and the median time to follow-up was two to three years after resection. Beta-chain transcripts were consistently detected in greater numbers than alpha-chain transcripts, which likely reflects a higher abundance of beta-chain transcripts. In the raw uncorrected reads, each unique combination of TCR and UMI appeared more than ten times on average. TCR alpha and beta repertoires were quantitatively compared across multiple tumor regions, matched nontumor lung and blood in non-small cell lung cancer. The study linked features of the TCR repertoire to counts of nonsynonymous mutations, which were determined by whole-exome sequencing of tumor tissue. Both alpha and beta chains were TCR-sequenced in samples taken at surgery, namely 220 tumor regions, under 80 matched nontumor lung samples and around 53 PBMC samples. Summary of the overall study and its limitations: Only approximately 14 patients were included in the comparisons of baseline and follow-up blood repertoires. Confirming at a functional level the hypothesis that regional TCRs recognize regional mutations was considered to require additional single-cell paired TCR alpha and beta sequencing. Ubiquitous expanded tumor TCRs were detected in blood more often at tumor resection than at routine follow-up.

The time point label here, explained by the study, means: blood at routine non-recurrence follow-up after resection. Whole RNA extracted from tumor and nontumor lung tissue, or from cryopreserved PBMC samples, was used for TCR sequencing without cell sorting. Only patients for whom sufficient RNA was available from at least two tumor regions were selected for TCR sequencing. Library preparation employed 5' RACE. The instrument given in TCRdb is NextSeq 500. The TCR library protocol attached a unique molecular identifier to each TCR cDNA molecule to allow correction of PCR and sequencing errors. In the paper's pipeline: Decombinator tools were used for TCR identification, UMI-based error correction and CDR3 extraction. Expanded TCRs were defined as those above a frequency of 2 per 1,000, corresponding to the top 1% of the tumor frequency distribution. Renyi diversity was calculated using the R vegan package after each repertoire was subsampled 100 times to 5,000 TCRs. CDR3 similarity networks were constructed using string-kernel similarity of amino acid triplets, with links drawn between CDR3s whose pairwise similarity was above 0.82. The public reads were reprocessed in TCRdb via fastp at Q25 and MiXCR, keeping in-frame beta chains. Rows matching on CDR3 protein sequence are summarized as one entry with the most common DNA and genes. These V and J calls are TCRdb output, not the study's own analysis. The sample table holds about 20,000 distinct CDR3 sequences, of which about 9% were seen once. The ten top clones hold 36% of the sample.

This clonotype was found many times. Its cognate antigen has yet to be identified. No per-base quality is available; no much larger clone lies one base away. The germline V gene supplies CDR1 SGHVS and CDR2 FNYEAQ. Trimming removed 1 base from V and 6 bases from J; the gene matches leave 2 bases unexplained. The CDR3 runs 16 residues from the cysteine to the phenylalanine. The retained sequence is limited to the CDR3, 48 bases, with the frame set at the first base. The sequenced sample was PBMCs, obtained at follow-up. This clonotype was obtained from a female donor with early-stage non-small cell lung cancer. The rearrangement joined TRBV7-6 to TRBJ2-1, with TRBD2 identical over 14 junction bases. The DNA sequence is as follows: TGTGCCAGCAGCTTAGAAGGACTAGCGGGAGGCAATGAGCAGTTCTTC. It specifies CASSLEGLAGGNEQFF.